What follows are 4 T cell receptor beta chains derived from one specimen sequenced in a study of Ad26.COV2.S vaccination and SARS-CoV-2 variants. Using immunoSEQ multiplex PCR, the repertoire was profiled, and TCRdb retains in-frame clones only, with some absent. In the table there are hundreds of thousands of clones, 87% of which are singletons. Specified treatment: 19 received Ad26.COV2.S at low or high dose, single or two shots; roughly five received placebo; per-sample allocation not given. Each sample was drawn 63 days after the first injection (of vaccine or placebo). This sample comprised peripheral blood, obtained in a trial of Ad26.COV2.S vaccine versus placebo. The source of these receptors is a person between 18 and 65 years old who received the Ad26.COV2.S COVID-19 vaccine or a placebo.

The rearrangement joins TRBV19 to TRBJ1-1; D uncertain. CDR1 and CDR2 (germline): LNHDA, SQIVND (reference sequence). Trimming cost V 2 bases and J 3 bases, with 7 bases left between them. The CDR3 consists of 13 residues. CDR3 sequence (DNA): TGTGCCAGTAGTATATTGGGGTACACTGAAGCTTTCTTT. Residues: CASSILGYTEAFF.

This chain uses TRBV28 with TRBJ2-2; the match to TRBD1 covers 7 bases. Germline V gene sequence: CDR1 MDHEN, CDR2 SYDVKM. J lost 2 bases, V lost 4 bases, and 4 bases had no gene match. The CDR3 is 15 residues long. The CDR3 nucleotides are TGTGCCAGCAGTTCGGGACAGACAAACACCGGGGAGCTGTTTTTT. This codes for CASSSGQTNTGELFF.

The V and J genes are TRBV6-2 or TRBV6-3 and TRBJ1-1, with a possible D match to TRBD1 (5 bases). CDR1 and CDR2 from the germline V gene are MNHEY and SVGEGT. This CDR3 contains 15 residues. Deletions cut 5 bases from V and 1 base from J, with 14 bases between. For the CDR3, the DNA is TGTGCCAGCAGTAGTCCGGGACGGCCGAACACTGAAGCTTTCTTT. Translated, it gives CASSSPGRPNTEAFF.

The CDR3 DNA reads TGCGCCAGCAGCTCCTCGGGGTACACTGAAGCTTTCTTT. Residues: CASSSSGYTEAFF. The chain carries TRBV5-1 and TRBJ1-1; D remains ambiguous. Trimming removed 3 bases at V and 3 bases at J, with 9 bases between. Germline V lookup: CDR1 SGHRS, CDR2 YFSETQ. The CDR3 has 13 residues.